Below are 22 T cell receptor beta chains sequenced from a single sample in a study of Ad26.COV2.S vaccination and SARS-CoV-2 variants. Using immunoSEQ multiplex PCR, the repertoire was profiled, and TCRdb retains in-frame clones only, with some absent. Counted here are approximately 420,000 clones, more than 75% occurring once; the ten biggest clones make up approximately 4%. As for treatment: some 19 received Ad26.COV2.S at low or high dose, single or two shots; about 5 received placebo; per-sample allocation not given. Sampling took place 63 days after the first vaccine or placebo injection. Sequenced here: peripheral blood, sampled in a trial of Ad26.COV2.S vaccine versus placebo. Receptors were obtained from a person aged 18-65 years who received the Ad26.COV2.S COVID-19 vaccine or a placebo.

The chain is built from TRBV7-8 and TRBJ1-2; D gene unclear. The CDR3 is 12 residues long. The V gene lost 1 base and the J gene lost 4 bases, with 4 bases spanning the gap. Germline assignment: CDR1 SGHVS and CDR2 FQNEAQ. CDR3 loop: CASSLGSYGYTF. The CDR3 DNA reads TGTGCCAGCAGCTTAGGGAGCTATGGCTACACCTTC.

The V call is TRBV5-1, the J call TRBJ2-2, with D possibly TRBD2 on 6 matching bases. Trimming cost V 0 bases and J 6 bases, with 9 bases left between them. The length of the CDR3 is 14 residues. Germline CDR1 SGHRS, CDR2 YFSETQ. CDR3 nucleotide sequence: TGCGCCAGCAGCTTGGATTGGGGGGCCGGGGAGCTGTTTTTT. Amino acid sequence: CASSLDWGAGELFF.

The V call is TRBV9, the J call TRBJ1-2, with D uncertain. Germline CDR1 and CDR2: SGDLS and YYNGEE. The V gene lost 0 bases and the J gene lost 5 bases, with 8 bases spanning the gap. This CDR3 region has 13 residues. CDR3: CASSVGAGYGYTF. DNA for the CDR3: TGTGCCAGCAGCGTAGGGGCCGGTTATGGCTACACCTTC.

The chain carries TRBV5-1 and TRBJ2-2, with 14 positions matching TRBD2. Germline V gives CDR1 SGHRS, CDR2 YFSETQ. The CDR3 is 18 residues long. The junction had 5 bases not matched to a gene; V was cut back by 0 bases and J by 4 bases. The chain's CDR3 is CASSLGTSGGSRTGELFF. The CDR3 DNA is TGCGCCAGCAGCTTGGGGACTAGCGGGGGGTCACGCACCGGGGAGCTGTTTTTT.

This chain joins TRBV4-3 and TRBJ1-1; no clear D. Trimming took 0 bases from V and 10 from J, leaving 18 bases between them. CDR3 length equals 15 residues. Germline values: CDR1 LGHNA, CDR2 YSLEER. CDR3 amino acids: CASSQDQFGRQRAFF. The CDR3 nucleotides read TGCGCCAGCAGCCAAGATCAGTTCGGCCGTCAGAGAGCTTTCTTT.

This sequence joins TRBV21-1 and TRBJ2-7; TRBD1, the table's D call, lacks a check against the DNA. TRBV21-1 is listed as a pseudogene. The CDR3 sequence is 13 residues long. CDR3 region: CARISDRGYEQYF. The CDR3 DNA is TGTGCCAGGATCTCGGACAGGGGCTACGAGCAGTACTTC.

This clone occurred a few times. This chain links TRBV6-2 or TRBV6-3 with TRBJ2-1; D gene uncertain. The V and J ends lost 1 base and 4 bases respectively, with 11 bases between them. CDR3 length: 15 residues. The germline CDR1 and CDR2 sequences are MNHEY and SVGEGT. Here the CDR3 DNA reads TGTGCCAGCAGTTACTTGAGTCTGACTTACAATGAGCAGTTCTTC. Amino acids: CASSYLSLTYNEQFF.

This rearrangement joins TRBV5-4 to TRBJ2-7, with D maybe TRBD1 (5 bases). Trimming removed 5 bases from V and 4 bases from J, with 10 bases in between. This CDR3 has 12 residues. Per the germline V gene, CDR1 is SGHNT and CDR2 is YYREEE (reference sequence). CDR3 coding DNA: TGTGCCAGCAGTTCAGGGATTTACGAGCAGTACTTC. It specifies CASSSGIYEQYF.

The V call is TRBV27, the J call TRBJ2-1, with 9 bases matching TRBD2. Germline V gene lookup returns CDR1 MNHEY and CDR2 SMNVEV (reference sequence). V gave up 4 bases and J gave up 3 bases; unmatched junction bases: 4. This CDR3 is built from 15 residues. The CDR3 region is CASSSSGGYYNEQFF. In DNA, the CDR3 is TGTGCCAGCAGTTCGAGCGGGGGGTACTACAATGAGCAGTTCTTC.

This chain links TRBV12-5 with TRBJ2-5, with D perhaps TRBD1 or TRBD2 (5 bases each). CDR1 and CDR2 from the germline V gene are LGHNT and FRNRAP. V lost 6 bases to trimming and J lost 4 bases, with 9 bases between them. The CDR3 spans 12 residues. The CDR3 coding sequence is TGTGCTAGTGGCCAGGGAGTAGAGACCCAGTACTTC. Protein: CASGQGVETQYF.

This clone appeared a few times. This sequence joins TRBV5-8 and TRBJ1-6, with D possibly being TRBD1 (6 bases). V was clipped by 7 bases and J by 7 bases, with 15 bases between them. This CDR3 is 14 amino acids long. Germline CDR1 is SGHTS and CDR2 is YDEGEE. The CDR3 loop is CASLVPRGNSPLHF. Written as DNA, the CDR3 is TGTGCCAGCTTGGTCCCCAGGGGCAATTCACCCCTCCACTTT.

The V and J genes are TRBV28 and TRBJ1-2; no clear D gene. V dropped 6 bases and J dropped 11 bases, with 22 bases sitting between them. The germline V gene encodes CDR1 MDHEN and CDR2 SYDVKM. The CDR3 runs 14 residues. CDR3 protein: CASRSYSGPWEYTF. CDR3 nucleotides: TGTGCCAGCAGGAGCTATTCGGGCCCCTGGGAGTACACCTTC.

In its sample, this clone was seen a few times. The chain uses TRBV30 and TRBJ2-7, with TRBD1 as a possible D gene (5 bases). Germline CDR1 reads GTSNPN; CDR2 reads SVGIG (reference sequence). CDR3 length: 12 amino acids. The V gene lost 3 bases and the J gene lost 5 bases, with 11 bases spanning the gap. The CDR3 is CAWSAQGHEQYF. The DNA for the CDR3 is TGTGCCTGGAGCGCCCAGGGCCACGAGCAGTACTTC.

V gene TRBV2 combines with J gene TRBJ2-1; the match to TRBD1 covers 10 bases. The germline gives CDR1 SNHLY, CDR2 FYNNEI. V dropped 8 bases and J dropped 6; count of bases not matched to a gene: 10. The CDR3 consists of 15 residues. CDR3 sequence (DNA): TGTGCCAGCGGGGGAGGGGACAGGGGTTTCAATGAGCAGTTCTTC. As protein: CASGGGDRGFNEQFF.

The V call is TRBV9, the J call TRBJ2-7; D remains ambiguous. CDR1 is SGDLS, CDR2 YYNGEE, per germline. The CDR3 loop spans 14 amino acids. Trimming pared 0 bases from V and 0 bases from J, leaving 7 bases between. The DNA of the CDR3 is TGTGCCAGCAGCGTAGGGGATTACTCCTACGAGCAGTACTTC. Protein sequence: CASSVGDYSYEQYF. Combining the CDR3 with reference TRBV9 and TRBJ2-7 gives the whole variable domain DSGVTQTPKHLITATGQRVTLRCSPRSGDLSVYWYQQSLDQGLQFLIQYYNGEERAKGNILERFSAQQFPDLHSELNLSSLELGDSALYFCASSVGDYSYEQYFGPGTRLTVT.

CDR3 protein: CASSWRQGAHPYTGELFF. CDR3 DNA: TGTGCCAGCAGCTGGAGACAGGGGGCTCACCCATACACCGGGGAGCTGTTTTTT. The chain couples TRBV7-2 to TRBJ2-2; the match to TRBD1 covers 10 bases. Germline V gene data show CDR1 as SGHTA and CDR2 as FQGNSA. The ends lost 4 bases at V and 3 bases at J; junction bases unmatched: 11. This CDR3 region has 18 residues.

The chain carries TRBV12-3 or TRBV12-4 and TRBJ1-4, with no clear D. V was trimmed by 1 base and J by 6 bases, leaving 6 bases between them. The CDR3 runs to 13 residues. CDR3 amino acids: CASSLGGDEKLFF. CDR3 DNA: TGTGCCAGCAGTTTAGGGGGTGATGAAAAACTGTTTTTT.

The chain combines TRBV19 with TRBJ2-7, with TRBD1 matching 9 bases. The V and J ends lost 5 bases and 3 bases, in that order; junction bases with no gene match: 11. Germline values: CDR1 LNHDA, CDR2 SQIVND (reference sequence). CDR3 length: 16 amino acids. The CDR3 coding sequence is TGTGCCAGTAGTCCCGGGACAGGGCTTATCCGCTACGAGCAGTACTTC. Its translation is CASSPGTGLIRYEQYF.

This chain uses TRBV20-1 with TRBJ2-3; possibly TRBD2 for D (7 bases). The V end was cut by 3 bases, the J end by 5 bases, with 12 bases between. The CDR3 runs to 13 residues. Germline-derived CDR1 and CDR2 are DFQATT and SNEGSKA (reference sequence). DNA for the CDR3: TGCAGTGCTAGTTCGGGGGGCATAGATACGCAGTATTTT. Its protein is CSASSGGIDTQYF.

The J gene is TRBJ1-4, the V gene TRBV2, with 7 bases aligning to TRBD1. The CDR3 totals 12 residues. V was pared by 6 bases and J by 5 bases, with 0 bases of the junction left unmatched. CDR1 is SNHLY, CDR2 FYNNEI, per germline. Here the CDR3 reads CASRQGNEKLFF. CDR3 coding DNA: TGTGCCAGCAGACAGGGGAATGAAAAACTGTTTTTT.

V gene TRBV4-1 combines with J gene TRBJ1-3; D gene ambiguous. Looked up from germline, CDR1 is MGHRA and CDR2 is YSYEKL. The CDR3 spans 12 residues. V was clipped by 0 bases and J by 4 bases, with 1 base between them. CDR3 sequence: CASSQEGNTIYF. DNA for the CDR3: TGCGCCAGCAGCCAAGAGGGAAACACCATATATTTT.

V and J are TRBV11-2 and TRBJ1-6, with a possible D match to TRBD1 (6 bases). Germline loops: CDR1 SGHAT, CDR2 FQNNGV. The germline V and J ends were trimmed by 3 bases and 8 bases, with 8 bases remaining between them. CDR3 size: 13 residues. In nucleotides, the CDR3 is TGTGCCAGCAGCTTCAGGGGTGATTCACCCCTCCACTTT. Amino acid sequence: CASSFRGDSPLHF.